This T cell receptor beta chain was recorded in a study of T-cell memory formation after mild COVID-19. Whole-study context: TCR clusters were mostly donor specific. Points from the study as a whole: The main location of contracting CD4+ clones was CM and EM, and that of contracting CD8+ clones was EMRA. Prior to infection, memory already included some responding clones, suggesting cross-reactive memory joined.

This CDR3 region has 13 residues. CDR1 is SGHTA, CDR2 FQGNSA, per germline. J was trimmed by 7 bases and V by 5 bases; bases with no gene match: 4. To note about this clonotype: What it binds is not known.

5'RACE primed from the constant segment yielded TCR alpha and TCR beta cDNA libraries bearing sample barcodes and UMIs. TCRdb re-called the 5' RACE reads with MiXCR, one entry per CDR3 protein. This sample has a few hundred thousand distinct CDR3 sequences, with 15% to 20% found just once. The TCR sequence derives from a man between 18 and 35 years old who had mild COVID-19 (a few samples of this study predate the infection). Cell type and time point are not known. The chain has TRBV7-2 and TRBJ1-5, with 8 bases identical to TRBD1. Sequencing input: PBMCs or a T cell subset sorted from them (not recorded which). Here the CDR3 DNA reads TGTGCCAGCAGCCTCCGACAGGGGCAGCCCCAGCATTTT. Its translation: CASSLRQGQPQHF.